The sequence of this TCR beta chain was determined in a study of blood T cell repertoires in COVID-19. For the study at large: COVID-19 samples, acute and convalescent, were from the United States, Italy and Spain. PBMCs, B-cell-depleted T cells, or T cells were the source of the cDNA or gDNA that made up the material.

TCRdb keeps only in-frame clones here, not all; method: immunoSEQ multiplex PCR. This table holds approximately 260,000 clones, about 86% found once. This clone was seen a few times. CDR1 MNHEY and CDR2 SVGAGI come from the germline V gene. The germline V and J ends were trimmed by 0 bases and 5 bases, with 11 bases remaining between them. The CDR3 covers 16 residues. The V gene is TRBV6-5, the J gene TRBJ1-6; D remains ambiguous. The TCR originated in a woman at least 80 years old with acute or convalescent COVID-19. The specimen sequenced was peripheral blood. CDR3 sequence (DNA): TGTGCCAGCAGTTACTCGAGGTGGATAGATAATTCACCCCTCCACTTT. This encodes CASSYSRWIDNSPLHF.